Each of the 18 T cell receptor beta chains below was sequenced from the same sample in a study of blood T cell repertoires in COVID-19 (dated by TCRdb to 2020 to 2021). The library was obtained by the immunoSEQ multiplex PCR assay. Drawn from immuneACCESS, this table holds only the in-frame rearrangements with V and J called that TCRdb kept. Clones are partly lost; checked studies trace under half to an unresolved V gene and leave the rest unexplained. The sample yields 50,000 to 65,000 clones; around 84% were counted once. The ten biggest clones cover 0.9% to 1.2% of the sample. Sequencing was done on a sample of peripheral blood. These receptors were obtained from a man between 65 and 79 years old with acute or convalescent COVID-19.

CDR3 coding DNA: TGTGCCAGCAGCCGGGAGCAGGCGGGTGGCTACACCTTC. It yields the protein CASSREQAGGYTF. This chain links TRBV7-9 with TRBJ1-2; D unclear. CDR1 and CDR2 (germline): SEHNR, FQNEAQ (reference sequence). This CDR3 is built from 13 residues. V was shortened by 5 bases and J by 7 bases, with 14 bases between the two germline ends.

The chain carries TRBV29-1 and TRBJ2-7, with D unclear. The V end was cut by 4 bases, the J end by 3 bases, with 10 bases between. From germline, CDR1 is SQVTM and CDR2 ANQGSEA. The length of the CDR3 is 12 residues. Here the CDR3 DNA reads TGCAGCGTTGCCCACAGATACTACGAGCAGTACTTC. Residues: CSVAHRYYEQYF.

The DNA of the CDR3 is TGCGCCAGCAGCTTGGCGGTCGGGAGAGGTACCGGGGAGCTGTTTTTT. Protein: CASSLAVGRGTGELFF. V is TRBV5-1 and J is TRBJ2-2, with a weak D call TRBD2 (6 bases). From germline, CDR1 is SGHRS and CDR2 YFSETQ. V shed 0 bases and J shed 5 bases, with 14 bases lying between them. The CDR3 runs to 16 residues.

This sequence joins TRBV3-1 (or the pseudogene TRBV3-2) and TRBJ1-1; D is possibly TRBD1 (5 bases). The CDR3 is 14 amino acids. Germline V lookup: CDR1 LGHDT, CDR2 YNNKEL (reference sequence). Trimming left V 2 bases short and J 6 bases short, with 13 bases between. The CDR3: CASSQITGRPEAFF. The CDR3 coding sequence is TGTGCCAGCAGCCAAATAACAGGTCGCCCTGAAGCTTTCTTT.

The J gene is TRBJ2-7, the V gene TRBV5-4, with D tentatively TRBD1 (5 bases). CDR1 SGHNT and CDR2 YYREEE come from the germline V gene (reference sequence). With 4 bases removed from V and 6 bases from J, the gap between germline ends came to 20 bases. The CDR3 spans 15 residues. The CDR3 sequence is CASSLQGSRSGEQYF. The CDR3 bases are TGTGCCAGCAGCCTCCAGGGTTCTCGGTCGGGCGAGCAGTACTTC.

The chain employs TRBV11-3 and TRBJ2-3; 10 nucleotides line up with TRBD1. Germline V lookup: CDR1 SGHNT, CDR2 YENEEA. The trim removed 6 bases at V and 0 bases at J, leaving 6 bases unmatched. The length of the CDR3 is 16 residues. The CDR3 DNA reads TGTGCCAGCAGTCGACAGGGGGCGCGTAGCACAGATACGCAGTATTTT. Translation gives CASSRQGARSTDTQYF.

CDR3 bases: TGTGCCAGCAGCCAGAACACAGATACGCAGTATTTT. It translates to CASSQNTDTQYF. The V gene is TRBV5-6, the J gene TRBJ2-3; D uncertain. This CDR3 is built from 12 residues. Per the germline V gene, CDR1 is SGHDT and CDR2 is YYEEEE. The V and J ends lost 4 bases and 2 bases respectively, with 5 bases between them.

The rearrangement uses TRBV11-2 and TRBJ1-2; maybe TRBD1 (6 bases). Germline CDR1 is SGHAT and CDR2 is FQNNGV. The CDR3 is made up of 14 amino acids. Trimming cost V 1 base and J 5 bases, with 11 bases left between them. DNA of the CDR3: TGTGCCAGCAGCTTAGTCGCAGGGGAATATGGCTACACCTTC. This gives the protein CASSLVAGEYGYTF.

V and J are TRBV28 and TRBJ1-1, with D tentatively TRBD1 (5 bases). The germline V and J ends were trimmed by 3 bases and 0 bases, with 17 bases remaining between them. There are 17 residues in the CDR3. Germline assignment: CDR1 MDHEN and CDR2 SYDVKM. CDR3 bases: TGTGCCAGCAGTTTCGCTAGGGGTGCTAATCTGAACACTGAAGCTTTCTTT. It yields the protein CASSFARGANLNTEAFF.

The rearrangement joins TRBV29-1 to TRBJ1-2; TRBD1 matches 7 bases. The germline gives CDR1 SQVTM, CDR2 ANQGSEA. V gave up 6 bases and J gave up 5 bases; unmatched junction bases: 6. The CDR3 has 12 residues. The CDR3 reads CSVMTGLYGYTF. In DNA form, the CDR3 reads TGCAGCGTGATGACAGGGTTATATGGCTACACCTTC.

The chain uses TRBV18 and TRBJ1-6; D is perhaps TRBD1 (6 bases). With 10 bases removed from V and 10 bases from J, the gap between germline ends came to 20 bases. From germline, CDR1 is KGHSH and CDR2 LQKENI. The CDR3 runs 14 residues. In nucleotides, the CDR3 is TGTGCCACCACACGTGGGGGCGCTGGATCACCCCTCCACTTT. Encoded protein: CATTRGGAGSPLHF.

The chain links TRBV4-2 to TRBJ2-7, with 9 nucleotides matching TRBD1. V gave up 2 bases and J gave up 0 bases; unmatched junction bases: 5. The germline CDR1 and CDR2 sequences are LGHNA and YNFKEQ. There are 16 residues in the CDR3. CDR3 bases: TGTGCCAGCAGCCAATTACAGGGGGCTAGCTCCTACGAGCAGTACTTC. It codes for CASSQLQGASSYEQYF.

The J gene is TRBJ2-3, the V gene TRBV5-1; D perhaps matches TRBD1 (5 bases). This CDR3 is built from 14 residues. With 4 bases removed from V and 0 bases from J, the gap between germline ends came to 9 bases. From germline, CDR1 is SGHRS and CDR2 YFSETQ. The CDR3 sequence: CASSGASSTDTQYF. DNA of the CDR3: TGCGCCAGCAGCGGGGCCTCTAGCACAGATACGCAGTATTTT.

This clone has a single count. The genes are TRBV14 and TRBJ2-3; TRBD2 agrees at 8 bases. From germline, CDR1 is SGHDN and CDR2 FVKESK. The V segment lost 0 bases and the J segment 0 bases; nucleotides outside the gene matches: 8. The CDR3 is made up of 18 amino acids. CDR3 sequence: CASSQDPTTSGSTDTQYF. Written as DNA, the CDR3 is TGTGCCAGCAGCCAAGACCCCACCACTAGCGGAAGCACAGATACGCAGTATTTT.

The chain is built from TRBV7-3 and TRBJ2-2, with TRBD2 as a possible D gene (6 bases). Looked up from germline, CDR1 is SGHTA and CDR2 is FQGTGA. V dropped 6 bases and J dropped 6 bases, with 20 bases sitting between them. This CDR3 is built from 16 residues. The CDR3 is CASRPHVGGAPGELFF. In DNA form, the CDR3 reads TGTGCCAGCAGACCACATGTGGGGGGTGCCCCCGGGGAGCTGTTTTTT.

The chain carries TRBV5-8 and TRBJ2-7; TRBD2 agrees at 8 bases. The CDR3 length is 14 residues. The V gene end was trimmed by 4 bases and the J gene end by 3 bases; junction bases not matched to a gene: 6. Germline CDR1 reads SGHTS; CDR2 reads YDEGEE. In DNA form, the CDR3 reads TGTGCCAGCAGCCGAAGCGGGAGCCACTACGAGCAGTACTTC. Amino acid sequence: CASSRSGSHYEQYF.

The chain has TRBV28 and TRBJ1-5; 9 bases map to TRBD1. Germline CDR1 and CDR2: MDHEN and SYDVKM. The CDR3 totals 15 residues. The junction had 5 bases not matched to a gene; V was cut back by 5 bases and J by 3 bases. The CDR3 loop is CASSPGQGPNQPQHF. The CDR3 DNA reads as TGTGCCAGCAGTCCCGGACAGGGGCCCAATCAGCCCCAGCATTTT.

The rearrangement uses TRBV18 and TRBJ2-5; TRBD2 matches at 9 bases. The CDR3 is 13 residues long. Unmatched junction bases numbered 3, after V lost 8 bases and J lost 2 bases. Germline V CDR1 and CDR2: KGHSH, LQKENI. CDR3 region: CASLAGMQETQYF. The CDR3 bases are TGTGCCAGCCTAGCGGGAATGCAAGAGACCCAGTACTTC.